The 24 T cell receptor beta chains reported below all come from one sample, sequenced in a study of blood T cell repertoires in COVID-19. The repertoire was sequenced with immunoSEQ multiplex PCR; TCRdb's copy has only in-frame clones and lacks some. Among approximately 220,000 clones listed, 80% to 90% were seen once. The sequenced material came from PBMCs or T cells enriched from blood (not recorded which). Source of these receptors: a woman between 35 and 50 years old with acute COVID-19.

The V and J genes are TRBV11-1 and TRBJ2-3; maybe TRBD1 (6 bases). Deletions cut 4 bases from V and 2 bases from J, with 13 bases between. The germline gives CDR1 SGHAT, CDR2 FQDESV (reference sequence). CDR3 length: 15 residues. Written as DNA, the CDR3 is TGTGCCAGCAGCTACACAGGGACAAACACAGATACGCAGTATTTT. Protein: CASSYTGTNTDTQYF. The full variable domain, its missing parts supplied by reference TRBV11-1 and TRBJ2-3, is EAEVAQSPRYKITEKSQAVAFWCDPISGHATLYWYRQILGQGPELLVQFQDESVVDDSQLPKDRFSAERLKGVDSTLKIQPAELGDSAMYLCASSYTGTNTDTQYFGPGTRLTVL.

The CDR3 region has the DNA TGTGCCAGCTCACCACTGGACAGGGTGAACACCGGGGAGCTGTTTTTT. It translates to CASSPLDRVNTGELFF. The chain uses TRBV18 and TRBJ2-2, with 8 positions matching TRBD1. CDR1 and CDR2 from the germline V gene are KGHSH and LQKENI. Losses at the gene ends were 1 base for V and 1 base for J; bases not matched to a gene: 2. This CDR3 has 16 residues.

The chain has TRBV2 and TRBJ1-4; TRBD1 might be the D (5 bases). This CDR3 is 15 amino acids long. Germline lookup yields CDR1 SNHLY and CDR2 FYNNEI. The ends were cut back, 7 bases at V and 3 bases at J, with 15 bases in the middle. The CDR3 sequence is CASIPQPGANEKLFF. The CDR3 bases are TGTGCCAGCATTCCCCAACCGGGGGCTAATGAAAAACTGTTTTTT.

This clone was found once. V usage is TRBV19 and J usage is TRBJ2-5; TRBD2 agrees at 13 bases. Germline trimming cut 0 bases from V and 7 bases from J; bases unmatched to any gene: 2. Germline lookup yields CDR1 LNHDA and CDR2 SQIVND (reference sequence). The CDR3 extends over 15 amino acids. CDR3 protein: CASSIDGLAGVTQYF. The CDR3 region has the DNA TGTGCCAGTAGTATAGACGGACTAGCGGGAGTGACCCAGTACTTC.

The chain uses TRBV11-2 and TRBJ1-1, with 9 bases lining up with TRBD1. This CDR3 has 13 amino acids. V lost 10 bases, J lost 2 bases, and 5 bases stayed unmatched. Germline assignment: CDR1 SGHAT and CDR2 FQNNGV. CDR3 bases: TGTGCCACTCAGGACAGGGGAAACACTGAAGCTTTCTTT. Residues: CATQDRGNTEAFF.

The CDR3 is CATQRGGGPLSTGELFF. The DNA for the CDR3 is TGCGCCACCCAAAGGGGCGGAGGGCCGCTTTCGACCGGGGAGCTGTTTTTT. The chain uses TRBV10-2 and TRBJ2-2, with D maybe TRBD2 (6 bases). Germline assignment: CDR1 WSHSY and CDR2 SAAADI. This CDR3 has 17 amino acids. Trimming took 10 bases from V and 5 from J, leaving 26 bases between them.

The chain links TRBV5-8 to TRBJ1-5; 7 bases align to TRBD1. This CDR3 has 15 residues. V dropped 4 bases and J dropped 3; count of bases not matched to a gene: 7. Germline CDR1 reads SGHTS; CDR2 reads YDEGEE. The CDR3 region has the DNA TGTGCCAGCAGCCCGACAGGGAGGTTCAATCAGCCCCAGCATTTT. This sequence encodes CASSPTGRFNQPQHF.

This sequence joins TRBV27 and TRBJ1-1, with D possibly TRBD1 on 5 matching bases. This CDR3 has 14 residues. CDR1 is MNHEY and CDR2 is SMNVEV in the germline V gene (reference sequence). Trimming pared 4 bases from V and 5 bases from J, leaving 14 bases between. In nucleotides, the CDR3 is TGTGCCAGCAGTTCCTACGGGGGGACGACTGAAGCTTTCTTT. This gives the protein CASSSYGGTTEAFF.

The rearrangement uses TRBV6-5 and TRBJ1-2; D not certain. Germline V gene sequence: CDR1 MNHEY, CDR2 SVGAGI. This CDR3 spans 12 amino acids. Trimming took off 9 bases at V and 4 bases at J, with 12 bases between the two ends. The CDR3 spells CASSSLFYGYTF. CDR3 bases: TGTGCCAGTTCTTCTCTCTTCTATGGCTACACCTTC.

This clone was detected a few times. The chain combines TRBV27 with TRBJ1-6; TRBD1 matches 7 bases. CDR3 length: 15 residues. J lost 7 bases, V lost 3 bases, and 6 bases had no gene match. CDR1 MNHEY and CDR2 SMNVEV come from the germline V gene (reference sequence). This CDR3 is CASSFEGAENSPLHF. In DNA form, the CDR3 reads TGTGCCAGCAGTTTTGAGGGGGCAGAGAATTCACCCCTCCACTTT.

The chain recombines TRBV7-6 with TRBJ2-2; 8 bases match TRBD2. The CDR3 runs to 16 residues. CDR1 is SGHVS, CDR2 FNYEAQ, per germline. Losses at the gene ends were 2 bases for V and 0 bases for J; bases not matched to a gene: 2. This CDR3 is CASSLRLATNTGELFF. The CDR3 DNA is TGTGCCAGCAGCTTAAGACTAGCGACGAACACCGGGGAGCTGTTTTTT.

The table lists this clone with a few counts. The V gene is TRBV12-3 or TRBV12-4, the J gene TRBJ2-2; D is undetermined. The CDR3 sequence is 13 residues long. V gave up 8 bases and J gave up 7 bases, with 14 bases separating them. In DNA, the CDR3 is TGTGCCAGCTATCGAAACAATGGCGGGGAGCTGTTTTTT. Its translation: CASYRNNGGELFF.

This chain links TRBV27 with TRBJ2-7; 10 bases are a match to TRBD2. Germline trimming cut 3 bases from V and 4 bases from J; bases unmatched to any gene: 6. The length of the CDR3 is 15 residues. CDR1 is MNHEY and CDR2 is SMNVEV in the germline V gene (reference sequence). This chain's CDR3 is CASSLASGSGYEQYF. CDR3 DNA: TGTGCCAGCAGTTTGGCTAGCGGGAGTGGGTACGAGCAGTACTTC.

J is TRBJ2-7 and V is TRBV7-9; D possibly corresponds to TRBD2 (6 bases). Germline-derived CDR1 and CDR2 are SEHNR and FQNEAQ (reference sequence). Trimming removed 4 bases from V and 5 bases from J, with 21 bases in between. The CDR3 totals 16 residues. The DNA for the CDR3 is TGTGCCAGCAGCTCCCCCCCGACTAGAACCCTGGACGAGCAGTACTTC. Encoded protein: CASSSPPTRTLDEQYF.

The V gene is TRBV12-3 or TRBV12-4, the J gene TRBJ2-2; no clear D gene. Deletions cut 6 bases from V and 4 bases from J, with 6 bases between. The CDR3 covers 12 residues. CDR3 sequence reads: CASSVSTGELFF. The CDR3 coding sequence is TGTGCCAGCAGCGTGAGCACCGGGGAGCTGTTTTTT.

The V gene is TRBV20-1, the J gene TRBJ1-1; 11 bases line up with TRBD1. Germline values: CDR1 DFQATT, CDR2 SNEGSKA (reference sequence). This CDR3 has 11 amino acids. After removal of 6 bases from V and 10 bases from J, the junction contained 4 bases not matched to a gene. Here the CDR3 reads CSAPGTGGAFF. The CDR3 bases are TGCAGTGCCCCCGGGACAGGGGGAGCTTTCTTT.

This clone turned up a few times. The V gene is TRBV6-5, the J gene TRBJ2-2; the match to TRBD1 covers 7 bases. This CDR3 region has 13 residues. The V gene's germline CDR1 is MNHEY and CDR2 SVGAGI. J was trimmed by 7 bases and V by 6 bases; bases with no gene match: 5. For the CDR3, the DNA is TGTGCCAGCAGGACAGGGTCCAACGGGGAGCTGTTTTTT. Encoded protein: CASRTGSNGELFF.

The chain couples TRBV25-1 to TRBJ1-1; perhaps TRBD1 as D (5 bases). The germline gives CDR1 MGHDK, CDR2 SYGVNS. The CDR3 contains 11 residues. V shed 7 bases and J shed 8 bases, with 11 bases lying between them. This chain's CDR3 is CASKGMWEAFF. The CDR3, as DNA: TGTGCCAGCAAGGGGATGTGGGAAGCTTTCTTT.

CDR3 residues: CASSAPVSTDTQYF. In DNA form, the CDR3 reads TGTGCCAGCAGCGCGCCGGTAAGCACAGATACGCAGTATTTT. The chain is built from TRBV9 and TRBJ2-3; D is unclear. Germline values: CDR1 SGDLS, CDR2 YYNGEE. The V gene lost 3 bases and the J gene lost 0 bases, with 8 bases spanning the gap. The CDR3 contains 14 residues.

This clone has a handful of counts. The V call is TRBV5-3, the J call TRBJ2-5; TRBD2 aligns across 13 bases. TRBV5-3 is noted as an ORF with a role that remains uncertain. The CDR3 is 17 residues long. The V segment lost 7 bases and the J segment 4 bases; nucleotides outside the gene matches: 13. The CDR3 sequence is CARASPTSGRRGETQYF. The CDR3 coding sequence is TGTGCCAGAGCCTCGCCGACTAGCGGGAGGCGTGGAGAGACCCAGTACTTC.

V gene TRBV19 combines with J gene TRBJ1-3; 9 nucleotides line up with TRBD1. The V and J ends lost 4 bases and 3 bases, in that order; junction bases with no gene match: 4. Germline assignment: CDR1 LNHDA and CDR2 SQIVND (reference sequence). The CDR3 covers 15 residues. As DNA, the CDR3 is TGTGCCAGTAGTACAGGACAGGGGTTTGGAAACACCATATATTTT. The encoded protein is CASSTGQGFGNTIYF.

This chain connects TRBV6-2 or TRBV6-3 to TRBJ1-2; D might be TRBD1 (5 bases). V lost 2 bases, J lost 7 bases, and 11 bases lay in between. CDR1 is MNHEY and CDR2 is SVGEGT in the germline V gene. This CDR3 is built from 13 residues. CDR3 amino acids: CASSYGSGLGYTF. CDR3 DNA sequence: TGTGCCAGCAGTTACGGTTCAGGGCTTGGCTACACCTTC.

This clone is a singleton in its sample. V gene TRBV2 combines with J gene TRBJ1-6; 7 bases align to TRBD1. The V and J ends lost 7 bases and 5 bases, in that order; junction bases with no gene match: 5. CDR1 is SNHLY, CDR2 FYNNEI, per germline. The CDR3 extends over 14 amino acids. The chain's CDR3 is CASIWDSNNSPLHF. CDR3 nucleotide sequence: TGTGCCAGCATTTGGGACAGTAATAATTCACCCCTCCACTTT.

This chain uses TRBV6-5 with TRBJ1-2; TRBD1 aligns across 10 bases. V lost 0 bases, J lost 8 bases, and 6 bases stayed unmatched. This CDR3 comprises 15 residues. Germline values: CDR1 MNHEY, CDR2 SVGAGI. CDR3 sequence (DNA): TGTGCCAGCAGTTACTCGGGCGGGACAGGGGAAGGCTACACCTTC. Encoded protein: CASSYSGGTGEGYTF.